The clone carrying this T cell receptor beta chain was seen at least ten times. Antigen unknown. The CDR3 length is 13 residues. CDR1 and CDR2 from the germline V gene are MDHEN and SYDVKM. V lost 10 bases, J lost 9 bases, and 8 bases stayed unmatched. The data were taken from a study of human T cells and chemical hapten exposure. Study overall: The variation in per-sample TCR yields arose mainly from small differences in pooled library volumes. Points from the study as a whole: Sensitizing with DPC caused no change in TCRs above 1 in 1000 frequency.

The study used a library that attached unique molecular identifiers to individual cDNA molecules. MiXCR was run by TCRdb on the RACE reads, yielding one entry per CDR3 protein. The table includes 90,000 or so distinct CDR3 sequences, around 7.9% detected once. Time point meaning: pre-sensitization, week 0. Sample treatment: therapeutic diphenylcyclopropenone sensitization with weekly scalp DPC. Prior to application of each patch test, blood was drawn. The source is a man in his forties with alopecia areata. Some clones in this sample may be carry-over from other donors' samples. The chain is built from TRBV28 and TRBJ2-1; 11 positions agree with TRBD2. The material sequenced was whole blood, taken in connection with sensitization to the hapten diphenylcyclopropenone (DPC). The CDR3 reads CATIAGGPGEQFF. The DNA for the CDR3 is TGTGCCACAATAGCGGGAGGGCCTGGTGAGCAGTTCTTC.